This section outlines one TCR beta chain sequence together with its context. This clonotype was counted ten times or more. The clone's antigen remains unknown. No per-base quality is available; no much larger clone lies one base away. The 39 donors, aged about 6 to 95 years, were systemically healthy Caucasian individuals from Russia. About 9.1 milliliters of peripheral blood were collected from each donor into EDTA-treated Vacutainer tubes. PBMCs were isolated by Ficoll-Paque density-gradient centrifugation, with at least 7 million obtained per sample. Total RNA was extracted from PBMCs with Trizol reagent, with at least 6 micrograms obtained per sample. The percentages of naive CD45RAhigh/CD27high T cells were determined by flow cytometry on a PBMC aliquot from every donor. The data belong to a study of blood T cells in healthy people across ages (dated by TCRdb to about 2015). Notes on the research overall: Template switching captured roughly one uniquely barcoded TCR beta cDNA molecule per two T cells in model experiments. The donors were split into four age groups: young (average about 16 years), middle-aged (around 40), aged (more than 60) and long-lived (roughly 88). Two additional independent replicas of 1 million unique cDNA reads from the same blood draw were analyzed for two donors (one aged 18 to 30 and one aged 80 or older). To avoid experimental bias, donors of different ages were spread randomly across the sequencing lanes. Using deep sequencing normalized with unique cDNA molecular identifiers, the study measured how TCR beta repertoire diversity changes with age.

General conclusions and limits of the study: Since profiling was done on bulk unsorted PBMCs, naive and antigen-experienced compartments could not be conclusively compared. Because donor CMV infection status was unknown, age-related changes in expanded clonotypes were potentially confounded. As age increased, observed TCR beta diversity per million T cells dropped in a roughly linear way, and a significant reduction was already evident by age about 40. Estimates of total diversity based on one million sequenced T cells were regarded as lower bounds and as underestimates. The long-lived group showed more naive CD4+ T cells, fewer expanded clones and increased TCR diversity than the aged group, suggesting age selection. There was a strong correlation between observed TCR beta diversity and the percentage of naive T cells measured by flow cytometry.

The library came from 5' RACE. Instrument used: Illumina HiSeq 2500. A second about 7 to 12 cycle PCR used a sample-barcoded 5' primer and a J-beta primer mix. A unique molecular identifier was introduced onto each TCR beta cDNA molecule by a template-switch 5' adaptor carrying 12 random nucleotides. Each sample yielded at least 2.5 million CDR3-containing paired-end reads. First-strand cDNA synthesis was performed from all RNA using the Mint cDNA synthesis kit, with priming by a TRBC-specific oligonucleotide. All cDNA was treated with uracil-DNA glycosylase and then went through a first 18-cycle PCR with the universal primers M1SS and BC2_uni_R. Per the authors' processing: For normalization, 1 million high-quality reads were randomly selected from each sample, with every read carrying a distinct molecular identifier. Reads sharing molecular identifiers were discarded rather than binned into consensus sequences. MiTCR, run with a Q25 quality threshold and the strictest error-elimination algorithm, handled CDR3 identification, clonotype clustering and error correction. Lower-bound total TCR beta diversity was estimated with a nonparametric unseen species model using Euler transformation. TCRdb reran the public reads through fastp at Q25 and MiXCR, keeping productive beta chains. Every CDR3 protein is listed once, alongside the most common genes and DNA of its rows. Here the V and J calls rest on TCRdb's processing, not on the authors' analysis. The sample table holds 650,000 or so distinct CDR3 sequences, of which around 50% were seen once. The ten most abundant clones make up less than 15% of the sample.

The sequenced sample was blood. The clonotype originates from an elderly woman in good health.

This receptor has the CDR3 CASSQGLGGEQYF. The DNA sequence is given as TGCGCCAGCAGCCAAGGTTTAGGAGGCGAGCAGTACTTC. This receptor chain uses TRBV4-1 and TRBJ2-7; possibly the D gene is TRBD2, per 5 matching bases. The CDR3 sequence holds 13 residues, the cysteine and phenylalanine included. Just CDR3 DNA is preserved here, 39 bases in frame from base 1. Based on the germline V gene, the CDR1 and CDR2 sequences are MGHRA and YSYEKL. Trimming at the junction amounts to 1 base on V and 6 bases on J, and the germline ends lie 10 bases apart.